This TCR beta chain is from a study of T and B cells in COVID-19 patients. About the study: Blood was sampled from COVID-19 patients who were either actively infected or recovered.

The germline V gene encodes CDR1 LNHDA and CDR2 SQIVND (reference sequence). V trimming: 6 bases; J trimming: 2 bases; junction bases outside the gene matches: 9. The CDR3 consists of 16 residues. This clonotype was observed at least ten times. The antigen is not known. Points from the study as a whole: In COVID-19 patients, T cell receptor beta variable and joining gene use was reportedly strongly skewed. The recovered cohort had fewer than 3,000 exclusive TCR clusters, including 30 or so low generation probability clusters. Active COVID-19 showed highly clonal TRB repertoires; recovery showed diversity and richness above healthy donors.

TRB was amplified from about 250-500 ng of blood genomic DNA. BIOMED2 TRB-A/B primer pools were used in multiplex TRB PCR. TCRdb recomputed calls from the multiplex PCR reads with MiXCR, one row per CDR3 protein. The repertoire holds tens of thousands of distinct CDR3 sequences, with 30% to 35% as singletons. The sequenced sample consisted of blood. The receptor was isolated from a human donor who had recovered from COVID-19. This chain links TRBV19 with TRBJ1-4; 7 bases map to TRBD1. Here the CDR3 reads CASRRQGILTNEKLFF. CDR3 coding DNA: TGTGCCAGTAGGAGACAGGGTATCTTGACTAATGAAAAACTGTTTTTT.